This TCR beta chain was recorded in a study of patients and donors after allogeneic stem cell transplantation. TCRdb recomputed calls from the RT-PCR reads with MiXCR, one row per CDR3 protein. The sample holds about 200,000 distinct CDR3 sequences, approximately 41% seen once. This clonotype was seen only a few times. V was pared by 3 bases and J by 0 bases, with 9 bases between. The CDR3 is made up of 14 amino acids. The germline CDR1 and CDR2 sequences are SGHRS and YFSETQ. Specimen: blood, either unsorted or a sorted T cell fraction (not recorded which). This clonotype was sampled from a human donor who was either an allogeneic HSCT recipient or a stem cell or donor lymphocyte infusion donor (not recorded which). It is not recorded whose cells these are; they may come from a transplant donor. The chain joins TRBV5-1 to TRBJ1-1; D is unresolved. The CDR3 DNA reads as TGCGCCAGCAGCTCTCAGGTGCTGAACACTGAAGCTTTCTTT. It yields the protein CASSSQVLNTEAFF.